This T cell receptor beta chain stems from a study of blood T cell repertoires in COVID-19. Looking at the study overall: Samples came from the United States, Italy and Spain, spanning acute and convalescent COVID-19. PBMCs, B-cell-depleted T cells, or T cells were the source of the cDNA or gDNA that made up the material.

The CDR3 has 16 amino acids. Germline CDR1 reads SGHNT; CDR2 reads YYREEE (reference sequence). The ends lost 4 bases at V and 0 bases at J; junction bases unmatched: 2. The data were produced by immunoSEQ multiplex PCR, yet TCRdb's version contains in-frame clones alone and is incomplete. The sample lists approximately 200,000 clones, more than 85% occurring once. What was sequenced was peripheral blood. This chain uses TRBV5-4 with TRBJ1-6, with 9 bases lining up with TRBD1. This clonotype was sampled from a man aged 35 to 55 with active or convalescent COVID-19. The chain's CDR3 is CASSPDRGSYNSPLHF. The CDR3 DNA is TGTGCCAGCAGCCCGGACAGGGGCTCCTATAATTCACCCCTCCACTTT.